The 30 T cell receptor beta chains below come from one sample, sequenced in a study of cytomegalovirus exposure and HLA in healthy donors. PCR amplification relied on 60 Vbeta primers (plus 13 Jbeta primers). Libraries were prepared by immunoSEQ multiplex PCR; TCRdb keeps only in-frame clonotypes and omits some of them. This table has more than 95,000 clones, 9.5% to 13% appearing once. The sample taken for sequencing was PBMCs. All receptors derive from a man aged 35-49 years in good health and CMV-seropositive.

Here the CDR3 DNA reads TGCGCCAGCAGCTTGACTAGCGGGAGCCATGAGCAGTTCTTC. Protein sequence: CASSLTSGSHEQFF. The chain carries TRBV5-1 and TRBJ2-1; 11 bases fit TRBD2. The ends lost 1 base at V and 8 bases at J; junction bases unmatched: 2. The CDR3 is 14 residues long. Looked up from germline, CDR1 is SGHRS and CDR2 is YFSETQ.

This clone was seen only a few times. V gene TRBV4-2 combines with J gene TRBJ2-7; D may be TRBD2 (6 bases). Trimming removed 0 bases at V and 1 base at J, with 13 bases between. CDR1 LGHNA and CDR2 YNFKEQ come from the germline V gene. This CDR3 has 16 residues. The CDR3 coding sequence is TGTGCCAGCAGCCAAGATGGGGGGAGTGGTTCCTACGAGCAGTACTTC. Translating it yields CASSQDGGSGSYEQYF.

The chain employs TRBV27 and TRBJ2-7; D ambiguous. Germline values: CDR1 MNHEY, CDR2 SMNVEV (reference sequence). There are 12 residues in the CDR3. V lost 4 bases and J lost 0, with 4 bases in between. Here the CDR3 reads CASSSSSYEQYF. The DNA for the CDR3 is TGTGCCAGCAGTTCGAGCTCCTACGAGCAGTACTTC.

This clone was recorded once. The V gene is TRBV29-1, the J gene TRBJ2-1, with 11 positions matching TRBD2. J was trimmed by 8 bases and V by 5 bases; bases with no gene match: 5. Germline V gives CDR1 SQVTM, CDR2 ANQGSEA. The CDR3 covers 13 residues. The chain's CDR3 is CSVSLAGGHEQFF. The CDR3 bases are TGCAGCGTTAGCCTAGCGGGAGGTCATGAGCAGTTCTTC.

The V gene is TRBV30, the J gene TRBJ1-2; possible D gene TRBD1, 6 bases. The CDR3 is made up of 15 amino acids. Germline V lookup: CDR1 GTSNPN, CDR2 SVGIG (reference sequence). Trimming cost V 8 bases and J 0 bases, with 19 bases left between them. DNA for the CDR3: TGTGCCGCCCAAGCGTGGGACACCTCTAACTATGGCTACACCTTC. This codes for CAAQAWDTSNYGYTF.

This rearrangement joins TRBV4-1 to TRBJ2-1; D may be TRBD1 (6 bases). Germline V gives CDR1 MGHRA, CDR2 YSYEKL. Trimming pared 5 bases from V and 1 base from J, leaving 15 bases between. The CDR3 is 16 amino acids. CDR3 residues: CASSNSIGTSYNEQFF. DNA for the CDR3: TGCGCCAGCAGCAACAGTATTGGGACATCCTACAATGAGCAGTTCTTC.

The V call is TRBV30, the J call TRBJ2-1, with TRBD2 matching 7 bases. Germline V gene sequence: CDR1 GTSNPN, CDR2 SVGIG (reference sequence). With 4 bases clipped from V and 8 bases from J, the junction kept 8 bases outside the gene matches. This CDR3 spans 13 amino acids. CDR3 sequence (DNA): TGTGCCTGGACTAGCGGCTATATCGATGAGCAGTTCTTC. It encodes CAWTSGYIDEQFF.

This clone turned up a few times. The J gene is TRBJ1-2, the V gene TRBV30; 7 bases line up with TRBD1. Losses at the gene ends were 5 bases for V and 7 bases for J; bases not matched to a gene: 10. The V gene's germline CDR1 is GTSNPN and CDR2 SVGIG (reference sequence). The CDR3 spans 13 residues. CDR3 residues: CAWDTGEMSGYTF. The CDR3 nucleotides read TGTGCCTGGGATACAGGGGAAATGAGTGGCTACACCTTC.

The CDR3 DNA follows: TGTGCCATCAGTGAGTCAGCGGGAGTGGTGCAGTATTTT. Translating gives CAISESAGVVQYF. The chain employs TRBV10-3 and TRBJ2-3, with TRBD2 identical over 8 bases. Germline values: CDR1 ENHRY, CDR2 SYGVKD. The CDR3 consists of 13 residues. The V gene end was trimmed by 0 bases and the J gene end by 11 bases; junction bases not matched to a gene: 4.

This clone was counted only a few times. The rearrangement links TRBV7-8 to TRBJ2-1; the D is unclear. CDR3 length: 14 amino acids. Germline V gene sequence: CDR1 SGHVS, CDR2 FQNEAQ. V lost 1 base and J 2 bases, leaving 6 bases between the germline ends. The CDR3 bases are TGTGCCAGCAGCTTAGAGGAGACCTACAATGAGCAGTTCTTC. Translated: CASSLEETYNEQFF.

The rearrangement joins TRBV6-5 to TRBJ2-4; TRBD1 matches at 10 bases. This CDR3 is 14 amino acids long. In germline, CDR1 is MNHEY, CDR2 SVGAGI. J lost 6 bases, V lost 8 bases, and 7 bases had no gene match. The CDR3: CASQMTGGVNIQYF. The CDR3 bases are TGTGCCAGCCAAATGACAGGGGGCGTAAACATTCAGTACTTC.

The chain has TRBV28 and TRBJ1-1; D remains unclear. The germline V gene has CDR1 MDHEN and CDR2 SYDVKM. The CDR3 is 13 amino acids. Trimming took 2 bases from V and 5 from J, leaving 9 bases between them. The CDR3 protein is CASSLRFLTEAFF. CDR3 DNA: TGTGCCAGCAGTTTACGTTTCTTGACTGAAGCTTTCTTT.

The V gene is TRBV4-2, the J gene TRBJ2-3; unclear D gene. This CDR3 comprises 15 residues. The V gene lost 7 bases and the J gene lost 3 bases, with 17 bases spanning the gap. Looked up from germline, CDR1 is LGHNA and CDR2 is YNFKEQ. DNA for the CDR3: TGTGCCAGCACGGTTGGGCCTTTACGAACAGATACGCAGTATTTT. Its protein is CASTVGPLRTDTQYF.

This clone turned up a few times. This chain uses TRBV4-2 with TRBJ2-1; the match to TRBD2 covers 8 bases. CDR1 and CDR2 from the germline V gene are LGHNA and YNFKEQ. This CDR3 is built from 15 residues. The V segment lost 0 bases and the J segment 5 bases; nucleotides outside the gene matches: 3. CDR3 in DNA: TGTGCCAGCAGCCAAGACGGGACTAGGAACAATGAGCAGTTCTTC. Amino acids: CASSQDGTRNNEQFF.

In its sample, this clone was seen once. The chain has TRBV6-5 and TRBJ2-7; a weak D match, TRBD2 (6 bases). CDR1 MNHEY and CDR2 SVGAGI come from the germline V gene. There are 14 residues in the CDR3. The V and J ends lost 4 bases and 1 base respectively, with 11 bases between them. CDR3 region: CASSWSSESYEQYF. The CDR3 region has the DNA TGTGCCAGCAGTTGGTCTAGCGAATCCTACGAGCAGTACTTC.

The chain recombines TRBV6-1 with TRBJ2-1; D ambiguous. CDR3 size: 17 residues. The germline V gene has CDR1 MNHNS and CDR2 SASEGT. Trimming took 4 bases from V and 5 from J, leaving 21 bases between them. This CDR3 is CASSAVLKSPSHNEQFF. The CDR3 nucleotides are TGTGCCAGCAGTGCGGTTCTTAAGAGCCCTTCCCACAATGAGCAGTTCTTC.

This CDR3 reads CASSEDRSYNEQFF. The CDR3 nucleotides are TGTGCCAGCAGTGAAGACAGATCCTACAATGAGCAGTTCTTC. J is TRBJ2-1 and V is TRBV2; D gene unclear. Per germline, CDR1 SNHLY and CDR2 FYNNEI. V dropped 1 base and J dropped 1 base, with 5 bases sitting between them. The CDR3 contains 14 residues.

This chain uses TRBV4-3 with TRBJ2-7; TRBD2 aligns across 11 bases. Per germline, CDR1 LGHNA and CDR2 YSLEER. Trimming cost V 6 bases and J 3 bases; bases outside gene matches: 7. The CDR3 is 15 amino acids. The DNA for the CDR3 is TGCGCCAGCAGTCGCGGGACTAGCGGAGTCTACGAGCAGTACTTC. Translation: CASSRGTSGVYEQYF.

This clone was counted once. J is TRBJ2-1 and V is TRBV27, with 9 bases that match TRBD1. This CDR3 comprises 18 residues. Looked up from germline, CDR1 is MNHEY and CDR2 is SMNVEV (reference sequence). V shed 5 bases, J shed 9 bases, and the junction held 20 bases outside the gene matches. CDR3 bases: TGTGCCAGCAGTACGACCCTACCCGGGACAGGGTGGGGGGGTGAGCAGTTCTTC. Translation: CASSTTLPGTGWGGEQFF.

This clone showed up just a few times. V is TRBV6-6 and J is TRBJ1-5, with a possible D match to TRBD1 (6 bases). The V gene's germline CDR1 is MNHNY and CDR2 SVGAGI (reference sequence). The CDR3 consists of 15 residues. V lost 10 bases and J lost 0, with 16 bases in between. CDR3 protein: CAISRGSYSNQPQHF. In DNA form, the CDR3 reads TGTGCCATCTCTAGGGGGAGCTATAGCAATCAGCCCCAGCATTTT.

The table lists this clone with a few counts. The gene calls are TRBV5-8 and TRBJ2-1; no definite D call. The CDR3 extends over 12 amino acids. V was trimmed by 0 bases and J by 7 bases, leaving 5 bases between them. The germline CDR1 and CDR2 sequences are SGHTS and YDEGEE. CDR3 amino acids: CASSLVPNEQFF. The CDR3 nucleotides read TGTGCCAGCAGCTTGGTCCCTAATGAGCAGTTCTTC.

J is TRBJ1-4 and V is TRBV5-4; TRBD1 matches 7 bases. The junction had 5 bases not matched to a gene; V was cut back by 2 bases and J by 7 bases. CDR1 is SGHNT, CDR2 YYREEE, per germline (reference sequence). This CDR3 has 14 amino acids. In DNA, the CDR3 is TGTGCCAGCAGCTTCAACAGGGGTGGTGAAAAACTGTTTTTT. Protein sequence: CASSFNRGGEKLFF.

This clone has more than one count but fewer than ten. The chain has TRBV5-1 and TRBJ2-7, with 14 bases aligning to TRBD2. Trimming took 6 bases from V and 4 from J; bases not matched to a gene: 9. This CDR3 contains 16 residues. CDR1 and CDR2 from the germline V gene are SGHRS and YFSETQ. This CDR3 reads CASTPGTSGRMYEQYF. The CDR3 nucleotides are TGCGCCAGCACCCCTGGGACTAGCGGGAGAATGTACGAGCAGTACTTC. Combining the CDR3 with reference TRBV5-1 and TRBJ2-7 gives the whole variable domain KAGVTQTPRYLIKTRGQQVTLSCSPISGHRSVSWYQQTPGQGLQFLFEYFSETQRNKGNFPGRFSGRQFSNSRSEMNVSTLELGDSALYLCASTPGTSGRMYEQYFGPGTRLTVT.

The chain has TRBV19 and TRBJ1-5, with 7 bases fitting TRBD1. Trimming at V came to 7 bases and at J to 1 base, leaving 7 bases not matched to a gene. The CDR3 covers 15 residues. Germline V gene data show CDR1 as LNHDA and CDR2 as SQIVND (reference sequence). The CDR3: CASTSTGQSNQPQHF. CDR3 nucleotide sequence: TGTGCCAGTACTTCGACAGGGCAGAGCAATCAGCCCCAGCATTTT. Full variable domain (rest looked up from reference TRBV19 and TRBJ1-5): DGGITQSPKYLFRKEGQNVTLSCEQNLNHDAMYWYRQDPGQGLRLIYYSQIVNDFQKGDIAEGYSVSREKKESFPLTVTSAQKNPTAFYLCASTSTGQSNQPQHFGDGTRLSIL.

This clone was found a few times. V is TRBV7-6 and J is TRBJ1-2; 9 bases fit TRBD1. Germline assignment: CDR1 SGHVS and CDR2 FNYEAQ. J gave up 0 bases and V 5 bases, and 10 bases lay outside the gene matches. The length of the CDR3 is 17 residues. CDR3: CASSPSWDRAPNYGYTF. The CDR3 coding sequence is TGTGCCAGCAGCCCGTCTTGGGACAGGGCGCCTAACTATGGCTACACCTTC.

J is TRBJ1-3 and V is TRBV6-1; possible D gene TRBD1, 5 bases. V shed 6 bases and J shed 0 bases, with 9 bases lying between them. Germline V gene lookup returns CDR1 MNHNS and CDR2 SASEGT. The CDR3 has 14 amino acids. CDR3 DNA: TGTGCCAGCAGGGGACTGAACTCTGGAAACACCATATATTTT. Its translation is CASRGLNSGNTIYF.

A few counts support this clone. The chain couples TRBV6-1 to TRBJ2-7; D not certain. The CDR3 totals 14 residues. Trimming removed 3 bases at V and 5 bases at J, with 14 bases between. Looked up from germline, CDR1 is MNHNS and CDR2 is SASEGT. The CDR3 loop reads CASSEGQALHEQYF. The CDR3 nucleotides read TGTGCCAGCAGTGAGGGTCAGGCCCTCCACGAGCAGTACTTC.

This clone was observed a few times. The chain links TRBV5-8 to TRBJ2-1; 14 nucleotides agree with TRBD2. V shed 4 bases, J shed 6 bases, and the junction held 9 bases outside the gene matches. Germline CDR1 reads SGHTS; CDR2 reads YDEGEE. The CDR3 totals 17 residues. The CDR3 DNA follows: TGTGCCAGCAGCGGAGTGACGACTAGCGGGAGGGCCAATGAGCAGTTCTTC. Translating it yields CASSGVTTSGRANEQFF.

This clone was observed a few times. The genes are TRBV27 and TRBJ1-2; TRBD1 matches 8 bases. This CDR3 is built from 13 residues. V trimming: 7 bases; J trimming: 8 bases; junction bases outside the gene matches: 9. Germline CDR1 is MNHEY and CDR2 is SMNVEV (reference sequence). The CDR3 bases are TGTGCCAGCACCGGACAGGGAGTGGGGGGCTACACCTTC. Translating gives CASTGQGVGGYTF.

This chain links TRBV7-3 with TRBJ2-1; perhaps TRBD2 as D (7 bases). This CDR3 has 15 amino acids. From germline, CDR1 is SGHTA and CDR2 FQGTGA. Between the trimmed V and J ends, which lost 1 base and 9 bases, there was a span of 16 bases. DNA for the CDR3: TGTGCCAGCAGCTTAAGGCCAGGGGAGGGGGGTGAGCAGTTCTTC. Protein product: CASSLRPGEGGEQFF.